This TCR beta chain derives from a study of T cells in Graves' hyperthyroidism and ophthalmopathy. General study findings and limits: Blood also showed most of the thyroid clonotypes that were expanded above 0.001.

What was amplified from RNA transcripts were TCR beta CDR3 regions. First-round RT-PCR with HTBI primers amplified the TCR CDR3 region. TCRdb called the multiplex PCR reads again in MiXCR, with one record for every CDR3 protein. The data contain roughly 800,000 distinct CDR3 sequences, about two fifths of them seen just once; the ten biggest clones take up around 10%. As for this clonotype: Its antigen is not known.

The germline V gene has CDR1 SGDLS and CDR2 YYNGEE. The CDR3 has 17 residues. Germline trimming cut 5 bases from V and 10 bases from J; bases unmatched to any gene: 15. The sequenced sample was blood. The TCR was taken from a man younger than 35 with Graves' hyperthyroidism. The chain links TRBV9 to TRBJ1-6; 10 bases align to TRBD1. The CDR3 nucleotides read TGTGCCAGCAGACGAGCCGGGACAGGGGTAGGAGGATCACCCCTCCACTTT. Its translation: CASRRAGTGVGGSPLHF.